This TCR beta chain emerged from a study of T cells in Graves' hyperthyroidism and ophthalmopathy. Exclusion of a patient resulted from uncontrolled infection, other autoimmune disease, pregnancy or lactation. RNA transcripts yielded amplified TCR beta CDR3 regions. The study used the HTBI primer set for a first-round RT-PCR of the TCR CDR3. MiXCR was run by TCRdb on the multiplex PCR reads, yielding one entry per CDR3 protein. The sample carries approximately 700,000 distinct CDR3 sequences, roughly 15% recorded once. This clonotype was recorded at least ten times. This CDR3 has 13 residues. Germline V gene data show CDR1 as KGHDR and CDR2 as SFDVKD. Trimming removed 0 bases at V and 5 bases at J, with 4 bases between.

Sequences were obtained from blood. The clonotype originates from a man aged 18-30 years with Graves' hyperthyroidism. J is TRBJ2-1 and V is TRBV24-1; D not resolved. The CDR3 bases are TGTGCCACCAGTGATTTGTCCAACAATGAGCAGTTCTTC. Protein sequence: CATSDLSNNEQFF.